This T cell receptor beta chain was identified during a study of blood T cell repertoires in COVID-19. Study summary: Samples taken during acute and convalescent COVID-19 were collected in the United States, Italy and Spain.

Authors' data handling: Amplification of reference gene primers was used by the study to estimate nucleated cell counts. Method: immunoSEQ multiplex PCR; TCRdb's copy keeps in-frame clones and lacks some. The V and J calls and the clone size are those of that table, but D and trimming were determined from the DNA. The table has about 100,000 clones, almost 80% seen once. V gave up 8 bases and J gave up 7 bases; unmatched junction bases: 16. The CDR3 runs to 17 residues. CDR1 and CDR2 from the germline V gene are MNHEY and SMNVEV (reference sequence). The source is a woman between 65 and 79 years old with acute or convalescent COVID-19. Sequencing was carried out using peripheral blood. This chain uses TRBV27 with TRBJ2-1; 11 bases are a match to TRBD2. The CDR3 reads CASRGPGTSGVPNEQFF. The CDR3 DNA reads TGTGCCAGCCGGGGCCCCGGGACTAGCGGAGTTCCGAATGAGCAGTTCTTC.